The 14 T cell receptor beta chains below were found in one sample sequenced in a study of blood T cell repertoires in COVID-19. Repertoires were generated with immunoSEQ multiplex PCR, while TCRdb's copy carries only in-frame clones and drops some. Here the sample spans about 35,000 clones, roughly 85% being singletons. Sequenced input: peripheral blood. All receptors come from a man between 60 and 75 years old with active or convalescent COVID-19.

This clone was recorded once. The rearrangement links TRBV5-5 to TRBJ2-3, with 9 bases fitting TRBD1. This CDR3 is 14 amino acids long. With 5 bases clipped from V and 4 bases from J, the junction kept 5 bases outside the gene matches. Germline CDR1 and CDR2: SGHKS and YYEKEE (reference sequence). In DNA form, the CDR3 reads TGTGCCAGCAGAACGGGACAGGGAGCAGATACGCAGTATTTT. Translation gives CASRTGQGADTQYF.

The V and J genes are TRBV7-6 and TRBJ2-1, with TRBD2 identical over 7 bases. CDR1 and CDR2 (germline): SGHVS, FNYEAQ. The V and J ends lost 0 bases and 4 bases, in that order; junction bases with no gene match: 3. The CDR3 length is 15 residues. CDR3 loop: CASSLATSRYNEQFF. Written as DNA, the CDR3 is TGTGCCAGCAGCTTAGCGACTAGCAGATACAATGAGCAGTTCTTC. Using reference TRBV7-6 and TRBJ2-1 for the parts outside the CDR3, the full variable domain is GAGVSQSPRYKVTKRGQDVALRCDPISGHVSLYWYRQALGQGPEFLTYFNYEAQQDKSGLPNDRFSAERPEGSISTLTIQRTEQRDSAMYRCASSLATSRYNEQFFGPGTRLTVL.

V usage is TRBV21-1 and J usage is TRBJ2-2; TRBD1, the table's D call, lacks a check against the DNA. TRBV21-1 corresponds to a pseudogene. This CDR3 has 20 residues. This CDR3 is CASSSDPRLPGQGNTGELFF. The CDR3 coding sequence is TGTGCCAGCAGCAGTGACCCCCGCCTACCGGGACAGGGGAACACCGGGGAGCTGTTTTTT.

In this sample, this clone turned up once. The chain uses TRBV4-1 and TRBJ1-4; 8 nucleotides match TRBD1. The CDR3 is made up of 17 amino acids. The ends lost 0 bases at V and 8 bases at J; junction bases unmatched: 11. The germline V gene has CDR1 MGHRA and CDR2 YSYEKL. CDR3 region: CASSQDNQGAVREKLFF. The CDR3 DNA is TGCGCCAGCAGCCAAGATAACCAGGGGGCTGTAAGAGAAAAACTGTTTTTT.

The V call is TRBV29-1, the J call TRBJ2-5; the D is unclear. The V gene's germline CDR1 is SQVTM and CDR2 ANQGSEA. This CDR3 has 12 amino acids. Trimming removed 4 bases at V and 3 bases at J, with 9 bases between. The CDR3 bases are TGCAGCGTTGTGGAGAGCAAAGAGACCCAGTACTTC. Translating gives CSVVESKETQYF.

This clone was recorded once. The chain uses TRBV28 and TRBJ1-6; D is uncertain. The V gene lost 5 bases and the J gene lost 7 bases, with 12 bases spanning the gap. The CDR3 consists of 14 residues. The germline CDR1 and CDR2 sequences are MDHEN and SYDVKM. For the CDR3, the DNA is TGTGCCAGCAGTACTGGGCCCCCCAATTCACCCCTCCACTTT. This codes for CASSTGPPNSPLHF.

The chain carries TRBV5-1 and TRBJ1-5, with 11 bases matching TRBD1. The CDR3 is made up of 14 amino acids. Germline trimming cut 4 bases from V and 7 bases from J; bases unmatched to any gene: 4. Germline V gives CDR1 SGHRS, CDR2 YFSETQ. DNA for the CDR3: TGCGCCAGCAGCCTTGGGACAGGGGGACAGCCCCAGCATTTT. Translating it yields CASSLGTGGQPQHF.

The V gene is TRBV5-1, the J gene TRBJ1-1, with D unresolved. From germline, CDR1 is SGHRS and CDR2 YFSETQ. Trimming left V 4 bases short and J 3 bases short, with 16 bases between. This CDR3 has 15 residues. CDR3 protein: CASSAAGEPYTEAFF. In nucleotides, the CDR3 is TGCGCCAGCAGCGCGGCCGGGGAGCCTTACACTGAAGCTTTCTTT.

The J gene is TRBJ1-3, the V gene TRBV7-2; D gene uncertain. Germline assignment: CDR1 SGHTA and CDR2 FQGNSA. CDR3 length: 13 residues. V lost 5 bases, J lost 8 bases, and 13 bases lay in between. The CDR3 sequence: CASSTFSRDTIYF. The CDR3 DNA reads as TGTGCCAGCAGCACCTTTTCCCGGGACACCATATATTTT.

This rearrangement joins TRBV29-1 to TRBJ2-3; TRBD1 matches at 7 bases. Germline CDR1 reads SQVTM; CDR2 reads ANQGSEA. Unmatched junction bases numbered 4, after V lost 5 bases and J lost 2 bases. This CDR3 has 13 amino acids. Written as DNA, the CDR3 is TGCAGCGTTATAACAGGGGACACAGATACGCAGTATTTT. Its translation: CSVITGDTDTQYF.

This chain uses TRBV19 with TRBJ2-2; 9 nucleotides align to TRBD1. Trimming cost V 5 bases and J 2 bases; bases outside gene matches: 6. Germline V gene lookup returns CDR1 LNHDA and CDR2 SQIVND (reference sequence). The CDR3 runs to 16 residues. The CDR3: CASSDWDRDNTGELFF. The CDR3 nucleotides read TGTGCCAGTAGTGATTGGGACAGGGATAACACCGGGGAGCTGTTTTTT. Using reference TRBV19 and TRBJ2-2 for the parts outside the CDR3, the full variable domain is DGGITQSPKYLFRKEGQNVTLSCEQNLNHDAMYWYRQDPGQGLRLIYYSQIVNDFQKGDIAEGYSVSREKKESFPLTVTSAQKNPTAFYLCASSDWDRDNTGELFFGEGSRLTVL.

This chain connects TRBV27 to TRBJ1-6; D gene ambiguous. The CDR3 contains 14 residues. Trimming cost V 4 bases and J 6 bases, with 10 bases left between them. CDR1 is MNHEY and CDR2 is SMNVEV in the germline V gene (reference sequence). The CDR3: CASSSFRSNSPLHF. CDR3 DNA sequence: TGTGCCAGCAGTTCTTTCCGGAGTAATTCACCCCTCCACTTT.

This rearrangement joins TRBV13 to TRBJ2-1; no firm D call. CDR1 is PRHDT, CDR2 FYEKMQ, per germline (reference sequence). Trimming removed 5 bases at V and 4 bases at J, with 6 bases between. This CDR3 spans 12 amino acids. As DNA, the CDR3 is TGTGCCAGCAGCCCCCGGTACAATGAGCAGTTCTTC. The encoded protein is CASSPRYNEQFF.

The V gene is TRBV7-2, the J gene TRBJ2-2, with 7 bases aligning to TRBD2. The CDR3 totals 17 residues. Trimming cost V 5 bases and J 1 base; bases outside gene matches: 10. Germline V gene sequence: CDR1 SGHTA, CDR2 FQGNSA. The chain's CDR3 is CASSQGKTSRNTGELFF. CDR3 bases: TGTGCCAGCAGCCAGGGCAAGACTAGCAGGAACACCGGGGAGCTGTTTTTT. Combining the CDR3 with reference TRBV7-2 and TRBJ2-2 gives the whole variable domain GAGVSQSPSNKVTEKGKDVELRCDPISGHTALYWYRQSLGQGLEFLIYFQGNSAPDKSGLPSDRFSAERTGGSVSTLTIQRTQQEDSAVYLCASSQGKTSRNTGELFFGEGSRLTVL.